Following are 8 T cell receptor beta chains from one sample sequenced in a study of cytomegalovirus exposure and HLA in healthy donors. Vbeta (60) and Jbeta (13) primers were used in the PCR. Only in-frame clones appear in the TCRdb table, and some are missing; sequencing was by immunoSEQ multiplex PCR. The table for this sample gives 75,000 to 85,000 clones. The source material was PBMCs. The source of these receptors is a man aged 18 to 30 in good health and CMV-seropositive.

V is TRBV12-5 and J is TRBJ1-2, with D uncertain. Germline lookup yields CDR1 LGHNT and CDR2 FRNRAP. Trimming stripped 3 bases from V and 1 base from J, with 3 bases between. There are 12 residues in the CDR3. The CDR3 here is CASGFHNYGYTF. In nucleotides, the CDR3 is TGTGCTAGTGGTTTCCATAACTATGGCTACACCTTC.

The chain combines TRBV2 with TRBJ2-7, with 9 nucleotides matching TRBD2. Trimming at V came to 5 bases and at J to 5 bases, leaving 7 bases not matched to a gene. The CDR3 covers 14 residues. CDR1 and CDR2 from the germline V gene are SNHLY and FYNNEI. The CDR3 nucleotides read TGTGCCAGCAGTTTCCTAGCGGGATCCGACGAGCAGTACTTC. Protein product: CASSFLAGSDEQYF.

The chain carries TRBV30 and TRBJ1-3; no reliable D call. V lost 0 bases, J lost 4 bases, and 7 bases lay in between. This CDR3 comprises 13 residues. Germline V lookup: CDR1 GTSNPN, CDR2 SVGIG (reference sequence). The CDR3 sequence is CAWSVLGGNTIYF. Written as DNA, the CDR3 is TGTGCCTGGAGTGTACTAGGGGGAAACACCATATATTTT.

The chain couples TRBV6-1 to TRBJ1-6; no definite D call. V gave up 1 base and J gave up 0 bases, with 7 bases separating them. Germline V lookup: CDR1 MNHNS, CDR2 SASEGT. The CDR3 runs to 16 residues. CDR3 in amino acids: CASSEVESSYNSPLHF. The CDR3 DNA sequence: TGTGCCAGCAGTGAAGTGGAGAGCTCCTATAATTCACCCCTCCACTTT.

CDR3 DNA sequence: TGTGCCTGGAGCCGGACAGGGGTCACTGAAGCTTTCTTT. Translating it yields CAWSRTGVTEAFF. The chain links TRBV30 to TRBJ1-1, with 9 bases matching TRBD1. CDR3 size: 13 residues. V was pared by 3 bases and J by 4 bases, with 3 bases of the junction left unmatched. CDR1 and CDR2 (germline): GTSNPN, SVGIG (reference sequence). The complete variable domain, with remaining parts taken from reference TRBV30 and TRBJ1-1, reads SQTIHQWPATLVQPVGSPLSLECTVEGTSNPNLYWYRQAAGRGLQLLFYSVGIGQISSEVPQNLSASRPQDRQFILSSKKLLLSDSGFYLCAWSRTGVTEAFFGQGTRLTVV.

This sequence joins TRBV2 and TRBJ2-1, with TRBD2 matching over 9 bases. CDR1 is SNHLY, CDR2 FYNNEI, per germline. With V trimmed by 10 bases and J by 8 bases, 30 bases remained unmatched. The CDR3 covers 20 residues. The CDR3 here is CATSTHLPSPSAGGPYEQFF. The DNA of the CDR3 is TGTGCCACCTCTACTCATCTCCCATCCCCATCGGCGGGAGGGCCCTATGAGCAGTTCTTC.

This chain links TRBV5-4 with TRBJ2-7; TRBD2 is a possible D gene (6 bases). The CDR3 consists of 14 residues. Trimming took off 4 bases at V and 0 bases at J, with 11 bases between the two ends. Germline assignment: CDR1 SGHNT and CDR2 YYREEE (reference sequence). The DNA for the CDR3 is TGTGCCAGCAGCCTTAGCGGACTCTCCTACGAGCAGTACTTC. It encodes CASSLSGLSYEQYF.

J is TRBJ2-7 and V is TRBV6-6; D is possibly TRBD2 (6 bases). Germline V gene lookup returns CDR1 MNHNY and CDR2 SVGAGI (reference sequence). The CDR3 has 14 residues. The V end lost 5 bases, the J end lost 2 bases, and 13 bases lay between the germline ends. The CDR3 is CASSSRDSAYEQYF. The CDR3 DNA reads TGTGCCAGCAGTAGCCGGGACTCCGCCTACGAGCAGTACTTC.